These 29 T cell receptor beta chains came from one sample sequenced in a study of blood T cells in healthy people across ages. Combining a sample-barcoded 5' primer with a J-beta primer mix, a second PCR ran for roughly 7 to 12 cycles. TCRdb ran MiXCR on the 5' RACE reads and lists one entry per CDR3 protein. This table has fewer than 650,000 distinct CDR3 sequences, 27% appearing once. The data also belong to a second study, concerning T cells of mothers and their children.

The specimen was blood. The receptors here all came from a boy between 2 and 15 years old in good health.

This clonotype was seen repeatedly, ten times or more. The J gene is TRBJ2-6, the V gene TRBV5-1; 7 bases map to TRBD1. Germline assignment: CDR1 SGHRS and CDR2 YFSETQ. V lost 2 bases to trimming and J lost 4 bases; unmatched junction nucleotides: 3. The CDR3 runs 15 residues. CDR3 in amino acids: CASSFTGAGANVLTF. Here the CDR3 DNA reads TGCGCCAGCAGCTTCACAGGGGCCGGGGCCAACGTCCTGACTTTC. The complete variable domain, with remaining parts taken from reference TRBV5-1 and TRBJ2-6, reads KAGVTQTPRYLIKTRGQQVTLSCSPISGHRSVSWYQQTPGQGLQFLFEYFSETQRNKGNFPGRFSGRQFSNSRSEMNVSTLELGDSALYLCASSFTGAGANVLTFGAGSRLTVL.

This clonotype has only a few counts. As the CDR3 is not closed by the conserved phenylalanine or tryptophan, this likely results from a read error. Because the CDR3's place on the DNA is in doubt, the DNA is left out and the CDR3 is given as listed by TCRdb. The chain carries TRBV7-9 and TRBJ1-2; the tabulated D call, TRBD1, remains unverified against the DNA. Inclusive of both ends, the CDR3 amounts to 16 amino acids. Germline CDR1 SEHNR, CDR2 FQNEAQ (reference sequence). The CDR3 spells CASSPKTGGINYGYIL.

The table lists this clonotype with a few counts. V gene TRBV20-1 combines with J gene TRBJ2-3, with D perhaps matching TRBD1 (6 bases). The CDR3 extends over 12 amino acids. From germline, CDR1 is DFQATT and CDR2 SNEGSKA (reference sequence). Trimming removed 6 bases at V and 4 bases at J, with 11 bases between. CDR3 protein: CSAIAGADTQYF. For the CDR3, the DNA is TGCAGTGCCATCGCAGGGGCAGATACGCAGTATTTT.

As to this clonotype: A junction end diverges from the germline sequence, so it may reflect a read error. The chain couples TRBV6-5 to TRBJ1-5, with a possible D match to TRBD1 (5 bases). Germline V lookup: CDR1 MNHEY, CDR2 SVGAGI. The CDR3 covers 16 residues. The CDR3 DNA is TGTGCCGGCAGTTACACCTCGAGCGGGGGAACTCAGCCCCAGCATTTT. As protein: CAGSYTSSGGTQPQHF.

This clonotype has only a few counts. V is TRBV30 and J is TRBJ2-2, with D possibly matching TRBD1 (5 bases). CDR1 and CDR2 (germline): GTSNPN, SVGIG (reference sequence). The CDR3 totals 15 residues. The V and J ends lost 3 bases and 3 bases respectively, with 14 bases between them. The CDR3 sequence is CAWSRVVRDTGELFF. The CDR3 DNA reads TGTGCCTGGAGCCGGGTGGTCAGGGACACCGGGGAGCTGTTTTTT.

This clonotype was counted between two and nine times. The chain is built from TRBV7-9 and TRBJ2-5; D assignment may be TRBD1 or TRBD2 (5 bases each). Germline CDR1 is SEHNR and CDR2 is FQNEAQ (reference sequence). The CDR3 loop spans 17 amino acids. Between the trimmed V and J ends, which lost 3 bases and 3 bases, there was a span of 20 bases. The CDR3 DNA sequence: TGTGCCAGCAGCTTTACCCACTCCGGGACGACTAAAGAGACCCAGTACTTC. Protein product: CASSFTHSGTTKETQYF.

V and J are TRBV6-6 and TRBJ2-3; the D is unclear. The germline V gene encodes CDR1 MNHNY and CDR2 SVGAGI (reference sequence). The V end lost 2 bases, the J end lost 11 bases, and 11 bases lay between the germline ends. The CDR3 consists of 12 residues. The CDR3 here is CASSYTPLEQYF. As DNA, the CDR3 is TGTGCCAGCAGTTACACCCCGCTCGAGCAGTATTTT.

The CDR3 coding sequence is TGCAGCGTCGCAGGGGTGGCTGGAAACACCATATATTTT. This sequence encodes CSVAGVAGNTIYF. This chain connects TRBV29-1 to TRBJ1-3, with D perhaps matching TRBD1 (6 bases). This CDR3 is built from 13 residues. The germline gives CDR1 SQVTM, CDR2 ANQGSEA. V gave up 6 bases and J gave up 2 bases, with 11 bases separating them.

This clonotype was observed a handful of times. CDR3 DNA sequence: TGTGCCAGCAGCTCAAGGGTGGGGACTAGCGGCCTCAGGGCGGAGCAGTACTTC. Translating it yields CASSSRVGTSGLRAEQYF. The chain links TRBV6-1 to TRBJ2-7, with 11 nucleotides matching TRBD2. The CDR3 runs to 18 residues. CDR1 and CDR2 from the germline V gene are MNHNS and SASEGT. The V gene end was trimmed by 6 bases and the J gene end by 7 bases; junction bases not matched to a gene: 20.

The chain uses TRBV11-2 and TRBJ2-5; D is possibly TRBD2 (5 bases). The end of the DNA fits TRBJ2-1 better, so the J call may be wrong. CDR1 SGHAT and CDR2 FQNNGV come from the germline V gene. CDR3 length: 17 residues. In DNA form, the CDR3 reads TGTGCCAGCAGCTTAGGGAGGCTAGGGTTATCCTACAATGAGCAGTTCTTC. Residues: CASSLGRLGLSYNEQFF.

This clonotype was seen a handful of times. Relative to the germline gene, one junction end is altered; a read error may explain this. The chain recombines TRBV4-3 with TRBJ2-5; unclear D gene. CDR1 and CDR2 from the germline V gene are LGHNA and YSLEER. This CDR3 contains 14 residues. CDR3 sequence reads: CASSQPDVYNEQSF. The DNA of the CDR3 is TGCGCCAGCAGCCAGCCGGACGTCTACAATGAGCAGTCCTTC.

The genes are TRBV19 and TRBJ2-7; a possible D gene is TRBD1 (6 bases). Trimming removed 6 bases at V and 7 bases at J, with 19 bases between. From germline, CDR1 is LNHDA and CDR2 SQIVND (reference sequence). The CDR3 covers 14 residues. CDR3 nucleotide sequence: TGTGCCAGTAGCCTACAGGGTACCGTTCGAGAGCAGTACTTC. Amino acid sequence: CASSLQGTVREQYF.

V usage is TRBV7-2 and J usage is TRBJ2-5, with a tentative D call TRBD1 (5 bases). Trimming left V 5 bases short and J 5 bases short, with 18 bases between. Germline V gene data show CDR1 as SGHTA and CDR2 as FQGNSA. The CDR3 is 15 residues long. CDR3 sequence reads: CASSQYWGNRETQYF. For the CDR3, the DNA is TGTGCCAGCAGCCAATATTGGGGCAATCGGGAGACCCAGTACTTC.

The CDR3 reads CSARDTTGAPYEQYF. DNA for the CDR3: TGCAGTGCTAGAGATACGACAGGGGCTCCCTACGAGCAGTACTTC. The V and J genes are TRBV20-1 and TRBJ2-7; 8 bases line up with TRBD1. The V and J ends lost 0 bases and 2 bases, in that order; junction bases with no gene match: 6. Germline V CDR1 and CDR2: DFQATT, SNEGSKA (reference sequence). The CDR3 sequence is 15 residues long.

This clonotype was seen a handful of times. Compared with germline, one end of the junction differs, possibly owing to a read error. CDR3 residues: CASSQEQALDENLFF. For the CDR3, the DNA is TGTGCCAGCAGCCAAGAACAGGCGCTCGATGAAAACCTGTTTTTT. V gene TRBV4-2 combines with J gene TRBJ1-4, with D possibly matching TRBD1 (5 bases). The CDR3 is made up of 15 amino acids. Per the germline V gene, CDR1 is LGHNA and CDR2 is YNFKEQ.

In DNA, the CDR3 is TGTGCCAGCAGCCAGGCGGGACTAGCGGGAGAGCGGGAGCTGTTTTTT. Encoded protein: CASSQAGLAGERELFF. The rearrangement links TRBV3-1 to TRBJ2-2; 14 bases match TRBD2. V was clipped by 3 bases and J by 9 bases; unmatched bases: 6. CDR1 and CDR2 from the germline V gene are LGHDT and YNNKEL (reference sequence). The CDR3 is made up of 16 amino acids. Full variable domain (remainder filled in from reference TRBV3-1 and TRBJ2-2): DTAVSQTPKYLVTQMGNDKSIKCEQNLGHDTMYWYKQDSKKFLKIMFSYNNKELIINETVPNRFSPKSPDKAHLNLHINSLELGDSAVYFCASSQAGLAGERELFFGEGSRLTVL.

The V gene is TRBV5-1, the J gene TRBJ2-3; D might be TRBD2 (5 bases). V was pared by 0 bases and J by 2 bases, with 7 bases between. The CDR3 is made up of 14 amino acids. From germline, CDR1 is SGHRS and CDR2 YFSETQ. CDR3 nucleotide sequence: TGCGCCAGCAGCTTGGGCGACTACACAGATACGCAGTATTTT. This gives the protein CASSLGDYTDTQYF.

This clonotype came up a few times. V and J are TRBV4-1 and TRBJ1-4; D is unclear. V was shortened by 0 bases and J by 4 bases, with 9 bases between the two germline ends. The CDR3 is 15 residues long. Germline CDR1 and CDR2: MGHRA and YSYEKL. CDR3 residues: CASSQDGQHNEKLFF. CDR3 nucleotides: TGCGCCAGCAGCCAAGATGGGCAGCATAATGAAAAACTGTTTTTT.

Only a few counts were recorded for this clonotype. The chain joins TRBV20-1 to TRBJ2-1; D possibly matches TRBD1 or TRBD2 (5 bases each). Germline CDR1 and CDR2: DFQATT and SNEGSKA (reference sequence). V was trimmed by 6 bases and J by 6 bases, leaving 24 bases between them. This CDR3 comprises 16 residues. CDR3 sequence reads: CSAIAGWGLGGNEQFF. For the CDR3, the DNA is TGCAGTGCCATCGCTGGGTGGGGGTTGGGTGGCAATGAGCAGTTCTTC.

This chain links TRBV7-9 with TRBJ1-4; D is undetermined. Germline CDR1 and CDR2: SEHNR and FQNEAQ (reference sequence). Trimming took 1 base from V and 5 from J, leaving 8 bases between them. The CDR3 is made up of 14 amino acids. This CDR3 is CASSLGGLNEKLFF. CDR3 sequence (DNA): TGTGCCAGCAGCTTAGGGGGATTGAATGAAAAACTGTTTTTT.

The chain uses TRBV7-9 and TRBJ2-7; D is undetermined. In germline, CDR1 is SEHNR, CDR2 FQNEAQ (reference sequence). Trimming cost V 2 bases and J 5 bases, with 10 bases left between them. The CDR3 runs to 13 residues. The CDR3 is CASSLYDTDEQYF. Written as DNA, the CDR3 is TGTGCCAGCAGCTTATACGATACTGACGAGCAGTACTTC.

This clonotype came up many times. The chain employs TRBV10-3 and TRBJ2-5; TRBD1 matches at 10 bases. Germline V lookup: CDR1 ENHRY, CDR2 SYGVKD. J lost 2 bases, V lost 10 bases, and 7 bases had no gene match. The CDR3 is made up of 14 amino acids. CDR3 sequence: CATTGQGFQETQYF. Here the CDR3 DNA reads TGTGCCACCACGGGACAGGGGTTTCAAGAGACCCAGTACTTC.

There are a few counts of this clonotype. V is TRBV10-1 and J is TRBJ2-7; D gene unclear. The germline V and J ends were trimmed by 3 bases and 1 base, with 16 bases remaining between them. CDR3 size: 16 residues. CDR1 and CDR2 (germline): WNHNN, SYGVQD (reference sequence). CDR3 sequence: CASSDTLGMESYEQYF. CDR3 bases: TGCGCCAGCAGTGATACACTTGGGATGGAATCCTACGAGCAGTACTTC.

This chain links TRBV12-3 or TRBV12-4 with TRBJ2-7; 10 bases map to TRBD1. V was clipped by 4 bases and J by 6 bases; unmatched bases: 9. This CDR3 has 15 amino acids. CDR3 nucleotides: TGTGCCAGCAGTTCTCGGACAGGGGGGGAGGGCGAGCAGTACTTC. This codes for CASSSRTGGEGEQYF.

The chain is built from TRBV4-3 and TRBJ1-5; D is ambiguous. With 0 bases removed from V and 9 bases from J, the gap between germline ends came to 9 bases. Germline lookup yields CDR1 LGHNA and CDR2 YSLEER. The CDR3 runs to 13 residues. In nucleotides, the CDR3 is TGCGCCAGCAGCCAAGATTTGAGTTGGCCCCAGCATTTT. Amino acids: CASSQDLSWPQHF.

This clonotype occurred many times. The chain recombines TRBV29-1 with TRBJ2-3; TRBD2 agrees at 12 bases. Germline CDR1 reads SQVTM; CDR2 reads ANQGSEA. With V trimmed by 7 bases and J by 5 bases, 10 bases remained unmatched. The CDR3 loop spans 15 amino acids. The CDR3 loop is CSAERLAGARDTQYF. CDR3 DNA sequence: TGCAGCGCGGAAAGACTAGCGGGGGCGAGAGATACGCAGTATTTT.

A word on this clonotype: One end of the junction fails to match germline, which may point to a read error. The rearrangement links TRBV4-2 to TRBJ2-3, with D hard to call. CDR3 length: 18 residues. Germline V lookup: CDR1 LGHNA, CDR2 YNFKEQ. CDR3 bases: TGTGCCGGCAGAATAGCTGGGTCGGCTGACACTAGCACAGATACGCAGTATTTT. Translating gives CAGRIAGSADTSTDTQYF.

The DNA for the CDR3 is TGTGCCAGCGACCTTAGCGGGGCAGAGTTCGAGCAGTACTTC. This codes for CASDLSGAEFEQYF. The chain combines TRBV7-3 with TRBJ2-7; 8 bases line up with TRBD2. The germline gives CDR1 SGHTA, CDR2 FQGTGA. The CDR3 consists of 14 residues. V lost 8 bases and J lost 6; bases outside the gene matches: 12.

This clonotype has just a few counts. This chain connects TRBV5-4 to TRBJ1-1; 8 bases fit TRBD1. J was trimmed by 4 bases and V by 3 bases; bases with no gene match: 5. Germline lookup yields CDR1 SGHNT and CDR2 YYREEE (reference sequence). The CDR3 loop spans 14 amino acids. Here the CDR3 reads CASSSGGTGTEAFF. The CDR3 nucleotides read TGTGCCAGCAGCTCGGGCGGGACAGGCACTGAAGCTTTCTTT.